The clone carrying this TCR beta chain was observed a handful of times. This record comes from a study of spatial heterogeneity in lung cancer. Germline V gene sequence: CDR1 SGHDT, CDR2 YYEEEE. The CDR3 loop spans 15 amino acids. V gave up 2 bases and J gave up 4 bases, with 14 bases separating them. Time point here: sample taken at primary tumor resection. Whole RNA from tumor, nontumor lung or frozen PBMC was sequenced unsorted. Each CDR3 protein gets one entry after TCRdb re-called the 5' RACE reads with MiXCR. The sample has some 47,000 distinct CDR3 sequences, about 7% seen once. The receptor's source is a female donor with early-stage non-small cell lung cancer. V and J are TRBV5-6 and TRBJ2-3, with D possibly TRBD2 on 5 matching bases. This material consisted of PBMCs, taken at surgery. The CDR3 is CASSFLLSGADTQYF. The CDR3 region has the DNA TGTGCCAGCAGCTTTCTTTTATCCGGGGCAGATACGCAGTATTTT.